This T cell receptor beta chain was retrieved from a study of beta chain features in type 1 diabetes. Study-wide context: In all, some 110 million sorted cells from all samples were analyzed. Study observations and caveats: Shortening of TCRB CDR3s, moderate but significant, appeared in all four CD4+ subsets of Type 1 diabetes patients. Naive, central memory and regulatory TCRB repertoires appeared more similar among patients than healthy donors.

As every portion of the isolated RNA was reverse transcribed, the sequencing read expressed TCRB transcripts. Around 3.57 million reads was the average for naive, central memory and regulatory T cell samples. Produced via immunoSEQ multiplex PCR; TCRdb's table is partial and in-frame only. The table records some 700,000 clones, 13% of them present only once. Trimming pared 1 base from V and 3 bases from J, leaving 12 bases between. Per the germline V gene, CDR1 is SEHNR and CDR2 is FQNEAQ (reference sequence). The CDR3 runs to 15 residues. Averaging approximately 0.11 L, one heparinised blood draw was given by each donor. This clone has only a few counts. The target antigen is unknown.

This TCR was sampled from a man younger than 35 with type 1 diabetes. The rearrangement links TRBV7-9 to TRBJ2-5; D not certain. Sequenced sample: naive CD4+ T cells from blood. The chain's CDR3 is CASSLVTVSEETQYF. The CDR3 nucleotides read TGTGCCAGCAGCTTAGTTACAGTATCTGAAGAGACCCAGTACTTC. Full variable domain (rest looked up from reference TRBV7-9 and TRBJ2-5): DTGVSQNPRHKITKRGQNVTFRCDPISEHNRLYWYRQTLGQGPEFLTYFQNEAQLEKSRLLSDRFSAERPKGSFSTLEIQRTEQGDSAMYLCASSLVTVSEETQYFGPGTRLLVL.